These 22 T cell receptor beta chains came from one sample sequenced in a study of blood T cell repertoires in COVID-19. Profiled with immunoSEQ multiplex PCR; TCRdb holds only in-frame clones, not every one. In the table there are 250,000 to 300,000 clones, roughly 90% of which are singletons. The specimen was peripheral blood. The receptors were gathered from a woman in her fifties or sixties who had recovered from COVID-19.

The chain links TRBV5-4 to TRBJ1-1; 8 bases match TRBD1. With 4 bases clipped from V and 0 bases from J, the junction kept 2 bases outside the gene matches. CDR1 and CDR2 (germline): SGHNT, YYREEE (reference sequence). The CDR3 covers 14 residues. In nucleotides, the CDR3 is TGTGCCAGCAGCCGGACAGGGCTGAACACTGAAGCTTTCTTT. This encodes CASSRTGLNTEAFF.

The rearrangement joins TRBV30 to TRBJ2-5; D perhaps matches TRBD2 (6 bases). CDR1 and CDR2 (germline): GTSNPN, SVGIG (reference sequence). The CDR3 is 13 residues long. V dropped 1 base and J dropped 5 bases, with 11 bases sitting between them. The CDR3 protein is CAWSEAGLETQYF. The CDR3 nucleotides read TGTGCCTGGAGTGAGGCGGGGCTGGAGACCCAGTACTTC.

The table lists this clone with a count of one. CDR3 amino acids: CATSRDRGGNTEAFF. In DNA, the CDR3 is TGTGCCACCAGCAGAGACAGGGGCGGGAACACTGAAGCTTTCTTT. The rearrangement joins TRBV15 to TRBJ1-1; possible D gene TRBD1, 6 bases. V was cut by 0 bases and J by 1 base, with 9 bases left in between. Germline lookup yields CDR1 LNHNV and CDR2 YYDKDF (reference sequence). The CDR3 length is 15 residues.

This clone appeared once. The rearrangement links TRBV19 to TRBJ1-5; D unclear. CDR3 length equals 15 residues. Germline CDR1 and CDR2: LNHDA and SQIVND (reference sequence). Trimming left V 3 bases short and J 3 bases short, with 12 bases between. The CDR3 nucleotides read TGTGCCAGTAGTATTGCCAGGAACACCAATCAGCCCCAGCATTTT. This codes for CASSIARNTNQPQHF.

This clone was counted once. This rearrangement joins TRBV3-1 (or the pseudogene TRBV3-2) to TRBJ1-2; D is ambiguous. This CDR3 region has 13 residues. Trimming left V 1 base short and J 8 bases short, with 11 bases between. The V gene's germline CDR1 is LGHDT and CDR2 YNNKEL (reference sequence). CDR3 loop: CASSQVPARGYTF. The CDR3 bases are TGTGCCAGCAGCCAAGTACCAGCCAGGGGCTACACCTTC.

V gene TRBV7-2 combines with J gene TRBJ2-3, with TRBD2 matching over 11 bases. V gave up 5 bases and J gave up 4 bases; unmatched junction bases: 17. In germline, CDR1 is SGHTA, CDR2 FQGNSA. This CDR3 comprises 19 residues. The CDR3 loop is CASSPSPLAGGRPPDTQYF. DNA for the CDR3: TGTGCCAGCAGCCCCTCCCCGCTAGCGGGAGGACGTCCGCCAGATACGCAGTATTTT.

The rearrangement links TRBV10-2 to TRBJ2-2; D is unclear. With 2 bases removed from V and 6 bases from J, the gap between germline ends came to 10 bases. Germline V CDR1 and CDR2: WSHSY, SAAADI. The length of the CDR3 is 14 residues. CDR3 sequence (DNA): TGCGCCAGCAGTGAGAGTGGTAGCCCCGGGGAGCTGTTTTTT. It codes for CASSESGSPGELFF.

The chain joins TRBV27 to TRBJ2-1; TRBD1 agrees at 7 bases. Trimming took 0 bases from V and 1 from J; bases not matched to a gene: 6. The CDR3 consists of 17 residues. Germline assignment: CDR1 MNHEY and CDR2 SMNVEV (reference sequence). CDR3 protein: CASSLSRYRGSYNEQFF. For the CDR3, the DNA is TGTGCCAGCAGTTTATCCCGATACAGGGGATCCTACAATGAGCAGTTCTTC.

This chain links TRBV7-2 with TRBJ1-1; 10 bases agree with TRBD1. CDR3 size: 15 residues. V shed 5 bases, J shed 2 bases, and the junction held 5 bases outside the gene matches. In germline, CDR1 is SGHTA, CDR2 FQGNSA. CDR3 in amino acids: CASSRTGGYNTEAFF. CDR3 sequence (DNA): TGTGCCAGCAGCCGGACAGGGGGATATAACACTGAAGCTTTCTTT. Looking up the rest from reference TRBV7-2 and TRBJ1-1 gives the full variable domain: GAGVSQSPSNKVTEKGKDVELRCDPISGHTALYWYRQSLGQGLEFLIYFQGNSAPDKSGLPSDRFSAERTGGSVSTLTIQRTQQEDSAVYLCASSRTGGYNTEAFFGQGTRLTVV.

CDR3 DNA: TGTGCCACCAGTGGTACAGGGAGTAATCAGCCCCAGCATTTT. It codes for CATSGTGSNQPQHF. The chain links TRBV24-1 to TRBJ1-5; D perhaps matches TRBD1 (6 bases). V was cut by 5 bases and J by 4 bases, with 11 bases left in between. Germline-derived CDR1 and CDR2 are KGHDR and SFDVKD. The CDR3 contains 14 residues.

The chain recombines TRBV14 with TRBJ2-7; 7 bases align to TRBD1. Germline V gene sequence: CDR1 SGHDN, CDR2 FVKESK. This CDR3 is 15 amino acids long. V lost 4 bases and J lost 6; bases outside the gene matches: 12. The CDR3 sequence: CASSLRQGRSVEQYF. The CDR3 bases are TGTGCCAGCAGCCTCCGACAGGGAAGATCGGTCGAGCAGTACTTC.

V and J are TRBV9 and TRBJ1-3, with TRBD1 identical over 11 bases. Germline V CDR1 and CDR2: SGDLS, YYNGEE. The length of the CDR3 is 15 residues. J gave up 2 bases and V 3 bases, and 1 base lay outside the gene matches. In nucleotides, the CDR3 is TGTGCCAGCAGCGAGGGACAGGGGGCTGGAAACACCATATATTTT. Its protein product is CASSEGQGAGNTIYF.

This clone was recorded once. The chain carries TRBV5-1 and TRBJ1-6; TRBD1 agrees at 7 bases. CDR1 SGHRS and CDR2 YFSETQ come from the germline V gene. There are 15 residues in the CDR3. The V gene end was trimmed by 5 bases and the J gene end by 3 bases; junction bases not matched to a gene: 5. The CDR3 region has the DNA TGCGCCAGCAGGATGGGACAGCACTATAATTCACCCCTCCACTTT. This gives the protein CASRMGQHYNSPLHF.

The rearrangement uses TRBV7-9 and TRBJ2-1; 7 nucleotides agree with TRBD2. Germline values: CDR1 SEHNR, CDR2 FQNEAQ (reference sequence). V lost 5 bases and J lost 3; bases outside the gene matches: 13. This CDR3 has 17 amino acids. This CDR3 is CASSHRMSSGVYNEQFF. The DNA for the CDR3 is TGTGCCAGCAGCCACAGAATGTCAAGCGGGGTCTACAATGAGCAGTTCTTC.

The genes are TRBV20-1 and TRBJ1-2; no firm D call. V gave up 5 bases and J gave up 7 bases, with 11 bases separating them. The CDR3 length is 11 residues. Germline lookup yields CDR1 DFQATT and CDR2 SNEGSKA (reference sequence). CDR3 sequence (DNA): TGCAGTGCTCACAAGGCGGGTGGCTACACCTTC. Amino acid sequence: CSAHKAGGYTF.

The genes are TRBV15 and TRBJ2-1; 9 bases fit TRBD2. J gave up 9 bases and V 6 bases, and 6 bases lay outside the gene matches. The CDR3 covers 13 residues. Germline V gene data show CDR1 as LNHNV and CDR2 as YYDKDF (reference sequence). This CDR3 is CATRASGKTEQFF. For the CDR3, the DNA is TGTGCCACCAGAGCTAGCGGGAAAACTGAGCAGTTCTTC. Filled out from reference TRBV15 and TRBJ2-1, the complete variable domain reads DAMVIQNPRYQVTQFGKPVTLSCSQTLNHNVMYWYQQKSSQAPKLLFHYYDKDFNNEADTPDNFQSRRPNTSFCFLDIRSPGLGDTAMYLCATRASGKTEQFFGPGTRLTVL.

V gene TRBV4-1 combines with J gene TRBJ2-1; 9 bases map to TRBD2. Per germline, CDR1 MGHRA and CDR2 YSYEKL. Trimming cost V 4 bases and J 4 bases; bases outside gene matches: 5. CDR3 length equals 15 residues. The CDR3 loop is CASSLAGVGYNEQFF. In nucleotides, the CDR3 is TGCGCCAGCAGCCTAGCGGGAGTCGGGTACAATGAGCAGTTCTTC.

The chain couples TRBV3-1 (or the pseudogene TRBV3-2) to TRBJ2-4; TRBD1 is a possible D gene (6 bases). CDR1 LGHDT and CDR2 YNNKEL come from the germline V gene (reference sequence). The CDR3 totals 17 residues. Trimming cost V 4 bases and J 8 bases, with 24 bases left between them. In nucleotides, the CDR3 is TGTGCCAGCAGCCTCCTTCAGGACAGTTCCGCCGGGGACATTCAGTACTTC. Protein sequence: CASSLLQDSSAGDIQYF.

This sequence joins TRBV7-8 and TRBJ1-3; D is uncertain. The CDR3 loop spans 16 amino acids. Per the germline V gene, CDR1 is SGHVS and CDR2 is FQNEAQ. V lost 2 bases, J lost 2 bases, and 13 bases lay in between. CDR3 amino acids: CASSLTLQAAGNTIYF. CDR3 in DNA: TGTGCCAGCAGCTTAACGTTGCAGGCCGCTGGAAACACCATATATTTT.

This chain uses TRBV23-1 with TRBJ1-3; 10 bases fit TRBD1. TRBV23-1 is an ORF, and what it does is uncertain. J lost 0 bases, V lost 2 bases, and 16 bases had no gene match. CDR3 length: 21 amino acids. Here the CDR3 reads CASSQPGQGPQPKSSGNTIYF. The CDR3 nucleotides are TGCGCCAGCAGTCAACCGGGACAGGGGCCGCAACCTAAATCCTCTGGAAACACCATATATTTT.

This clone showed up just a few times. The chain employs TRBV7-2 and TRBJ1-6, with 8 bases that match TRBD1. Unmatched junction bases numbered 6, after V lost 11 bases and J lost 6 bases. The germline CDR1 and CDR2 sequences are SGHTA and FQGNSA. The CDR3 is made up of 13 amino acids. CDR3: CASQDRVNSPLHF. The CDR3 DNA follows: TGTGCCTCCCAGGACAGGGTTAATTCACCCCTCCACTTT.

This clone has a handful of counts. The chain uses TRBV5-4 and TRBJ2-1, with D possibly matching TRBD2 (6 bases). Germline V gene data show CDR1 as SGHNT and CDR2 as YYREEE (reference sequence). V was cut by 6 bases and J by 10 bases, with 23 bases left in between. The CDR3 totals 15 residues. The CDR3 here is CASTPPGGYDQEQFF. The CDR3 DNA follows: TGTGCCAGCACGCCCCCTGGGGGGTACGACCAAGAGCAGTTCTTC.